This passage covers 12 T cell receptor beta chains from one sample sequenced in a study of type 1 and type 2 diabetes patients. Genomic DNA was the PCR template. Amplification of the beta chain CDR3 used 30 forward and 13 reverse multiplex primers. TCRdb re-derived calls from the multiplex PCR reads in MiXCR, one entry per CDR3 protein. The repertoire has about 250,000 distinct CDR3 sequences, more than 45% of them found once; the top ten carry roughly an eighth. The sample consisted of peripheral blood mononuclear cells (PBMCs). The source of these receptors is a man in his late teens or twenties with type 2 diabetes.

A remark on this clonotype: This may be a read error, as it is one base from a much larger clone. J is TRBJ1-6 and V is TRBV10-3; 7 bases align to TRBD1. CDR1 ENHRY and CDR2 SYGVKD come from the germline V gene. The CDR3 is 14 residues long. The junction had 11 bases not matched to a gene; V was cut back by 7 bases and J by 11 bases. DNA for the CDR3: TGTGCCATCAAGGAACAGGGGTTTAGTCCACCCCTCCACTTT. Protein: CAIKEQGFSPPLHF.

This clonotype has a handful of counts. This sequence joins TRBV6-4 and TRBJ2-7; 10 bases agree with TRBD1. This CDR3 comprises 16 residues. CDR1 and CDR2 (germline): MRHNA, SNTAGT. J was trimmed by 3 bases and V by 4 bases; bases with no gene match: 9. CDR3 amino acids: CASSVESGTGVYEQYF. CDR3 bases: TGTGCCAGCAGTGTAGAGTCGGGGACAGGGGTCTACGAGCAGTACTTC.

This clonotype is classed as medium-sized. The chain links TRBV6-6 to TRBJ2-6; 7 nucleotides match TRBD1. The junction had 18 bases not matched to a gene; V was cut back by 6 bases and J by 1 base. This CDR3 region has 20 residues. Germline values: CDR1 MNHNY, CDR2 SVGAGI (reference sequence). Written as DNA, the CDR3 is TGTGCCAGCAGGATCGGGCAGGGGGTAGTAAAGACTTCTGGGGCCAACGTCCTGACTTTC. Translating gives CASRIGQGVVKTSGANVLTF.

The chain carries TRBV7-9 and TRBJ2-7, with D maybe TRBD2 (6 bases). The CDR3 contains 12 residues. Trimming stripped 8 bases from V and 3 bases from J, with 11 bases between. Looked up from germline, CDR1 is SEHNR and CDR2 is FQNEAQ (reference sequence). The CDR3 protein is CASGDGSYEQYF. The CDR3, as DNA: TGTGCCAGCGGGGACGGGAGCTACGAGCAGTACTTC.

This clonotype showed up many times. CDR3 sequence reads: CASSTSSASLETQYF. The CDR3 DNA reads TGTGCCAGCAGCACCAGCTCGGCTAGCTTGGAGACCCAGTACTTC. The chain is built from TRBV7-2 and TRBJ2-5; D perhaps matches TRBD2 (5 bases). The germline gives CDR1 SGHTA, CDR2 FQGNSA. The CDR3 is 15 residues long. Trimming took off 5 bases at V and 5 bases at J, with 18 bases between the two ends.

This clonotype was found a few times. V and J are TRBV5-1 and TRBJ1-2; D not certain. The CDR3 consists of 14 residues. Trimming pared 1 base from V and 4 bases from J, leaving 11 bases between. Germline CDR1 and CDR2: SGHRS and YFSETQ. The CDR3 nucleotides read TGCGCCAGCAGCTTGTATGGGGTATCCTATGGCTACACCTTC. This sequence encodes CASSLYGVSYGYTF. Using reference TRBV5-1 and TRBJ1-2 for the parts outside the CDR3, the full variable domain is KAGVTQTPRYLIKTRGQQVTLSCSPISGHRSVSWYQQTPGQGLQFLFEYFSETQRNKGNFPGRFSGRQFSNSRSEMNVSTLELGDSALYLCASSLYGVSYGYTFGSGTRLTVV.

The V gene is TRBV5-1, the J gene TRBJ2-7; D is possibly TRBD1 (6 bases). V dropped 4 bases and J dropped 2 bases, with 22 bases sitting between them. The CDR3 runs to 17 residues. CDR1 SGHRS and CDR2 YFSETQ come from the germline V gene. In DNA, the CDR3 is TGCGCCAGCAGCACAATCGGAATGCAGGGGAAGGCCTACGAGCAGTACTTC. This sequence encodes CASSTIGMQGKAYEQYF.

This clonotype occurred a few times. The chain carries TRBV19 and TRBJ2-7, with 8 bases matching TRBD2. V lost 4 bases to trimming and J lost 0 bases; unmatched junction nucleotides: 5. Germline values: CDR1 LNHDA, CDR2 SQIVND (reference sequence). This CDR3 has 15 amino acids. CDR3 sequence reads: CASSTPLADSYEQYF. CDR3 nucleotides: TGTGCCAGTAGTACTCCACTAGCGGACTCCTACGAGCAGTACTTC.

This chain joins TRBV30 and TRBJ1-2, with a tentative D call TRBD1 (6 bases). The CDR3 has 13 residues. V lost 4 bases, J lost 3 bases, and 12 bases lay in between. Germline-derived CDR1 and CDR2 are GTSNPN and SVGIG (reference sequence). The CDR3 nucleotides read TGTGCCTGGACCCCTCAGGGGTACTATGGCTACACCTTC. This gives the protein CAWTPQGYYGYTF.

Comment on this clonotype: Because the CDR3 is missing its conserved closing phenylalanine or tryptophan, this is likely a read error. The DNA is omitted, as the CDR3 cannot be located on it reliably, and the CDR3 follows TCRdb's listing. The chain employs TRBV19 and TRBJ1-5; TRBD1, the table's D call, was not compared with the DNA. Per the germline V gene, CDR1 is LNHDA and CDR2 is SQIVND (reference sequence). The length of the CDR3 is 9 amino acids, counting both ends. The CDR3 protein is CASSDRGHL.

J is TRBJ2-1 and V is TRBV10-1, with no clear D. The germline CDR1 and CDR2 sequences are WNHNN and SYGVQD (reference sequence). This CDR3 has 13 residues. V gave up 2 bases and J gave up 3 bases, with 5 bases separating them. This chain's CDR3 is CASSEKIYNEQFF. CDR3 in DNA: TGCGCCAGCAGTGAGAAGATCTACAATGAGCAGTTCTTC.

About this clonotype: No conserved phenylalanine or tryptophan ends this CDR3, so it is likely a read error. The rearrangement joins TRBV30 to TRBJ1-1, with D hard to call. V lost 2 bases, J lost 4 bases, and 11 bases lay in between. The CDR3 spans 13 residues. Germline loops: CDR1 GTSNPN, CDR2 SVGIG (reference sequence). The CDR3 nucleotides read TGTGCCTGGAGTATTGGTCAGTTCACTGAAGCTTTCTTA. This codes for CAWSIGQFTEAFL.